The sequence of this TCR beta chain was determined in a study of a mutant IDH1 vaccine in newly diagnosed glioma. Assay used: immunoSEQ multiplex PCR; TCRdb lists only in-frame clones, some missing. This table has approximately 47,000 clones, about 88% appearing once. Note on this clone: Its antigen remains unidentified.

Time point denoted: week 35, safety follow-up. Mutant IDH1 20-mer peptide, at 300 ug, made up each vaccine dose, with topical imiquimod. This specimen was PBMCs, taken from a glioma patient whose treatment included an IDH1 peptide vaccine. The TCR comes from a woman aged 40 to 55 with glioma.

CDR3 coding DNA: TGTGCCAGCAGCTTACGTGCGGGCCTAAGCCCCGGGGAGCTGTTTTTT. It translates to CASSLRAGLSPGELFF. The rearrangement joins TRBV7-9 to TRBJ2-2, with a possible D match to TRBD2 (5 bases). Germline V CDR1 and CDR2: SEHNR, FQNEAQ (reference sequence). CDR3 length: 16 amino acids. The V gene lost 2 bases and the J gene lost 6 bases, with 16 bases spanning the gap.